These T cell receptor beta chains were read from a single sample in a study of neurological immune-mediated disorders. From the 5' RACE reads, TCRdb called clonotypes with MiXCR, one entry per CDR3 protein. This table holds roughly 53,000 distinct CDR3 sequences, roughly 7.7% found once. The specimen was PBMCs. These receptors all stem from a woman in her forties in good health. CDR3s leave out the opening cysteine and the closing phenylalanine or tryptophan.

v_gene	j_gene	CDR3aa
TRBV5-1	TRBJ2-1	ASSRSQGGEQF
TRBV4-3	TRBJ2-5	ASSQRGVGTGRETQY
TRBV5-1	TRBJ2-3	ASSLADTGLTDTQY
TRBV4-3	TRBJ2-5	ASSQDGRVQETQY
TRBV29-1	TRBJ1-1	SVDTGRGFAEAF
TRBV18	TRBJ1-2	ASSPSGNYGYT
TRBV5-1	TRBJ1-1	ASSLRELYTEAF
TRBV10-1	TRBJ2-1	ASSPGTSYNEQF
TRBV18	TRBJ2-1	ASSPPGLAGHEQF
TRBV12-3/TRBV12-4	TRBJ1-2	ASRGGVRMNYGYT
TRBV6-2/TRBV6-3	TRBJ2-6	ASSLSGANVLT
TRBV12-3/TRBV12-4	TRBJ2-3	ASSLGLAADTQY
TRBV19	TRBJ2-7	ASSIVGGTGLSEQY
TRBV20-1	TRBJ2-7	SALSGSSYEQY
TRBV2	TRBJ2-5	ASSRADKETQY
TRBV3-1	TRBJ2-1	ASTPPGYNEQF